This T cell receptor beta chain was profiled in a study of CD8 T cells in Susac syndrome. Notes on the study in general: It was acknowledged in the study that its TCR sequencing and HLA analysis involved a relatively small number of individuals.

Worth noting for this clonotype: No antigen is known for it.

With random hexamers, roughly 0.5 to 1 ug RNA was reverse transcribed. The amplification used immunoSEQ multiplex PCR on TCR beta CDR3; it spanned 54 Vbeta and 13 Jbeta. TCRdb processed the immunoSEQ multiplex PCR reads anew with MiXCR; each CDR3 protein has one entry. The table shows about 180,000 distinct CDR3 sequences, with approximately 94% occurring only once. CD8+ and CD4+ T cells were negatively isolated; TEMRA cells were FACS-enriched. CDR1 is SGHAT, CDR2 FQDESV, per germline (reference sequence). The CDR3 spans 14 residues. The V end was cut by 4 bases, the J end by 7 bases, with 16 bases between.

This chain uses TRBV11-1 with TRBJ1-1; D remains unclear. This TCR derives from a human donor with multiple sclerosis. The sample was CD4+ T cells from PBMCs. The CDR3 DNA reads as TGTGCCAGCAGCTCGGTGACGGAAGACTTTGAAGCTTTCTTT. This encodes CASSSVTEDFEAFF.